This TCR beta chain was recorded in a study of cytomegalovirus exposure and HLA in healthy donors. Study conclusions and caveats: Reportedly, a later analysis found an Asian-associated ancestry cluster had fewer N-insertions than the roughly 700-donor mean.

PCR primers comprised 60 Vbeta and 13 Jbeta primers. Generated by immunoSEQ multiplex PCR, the TCRdb table keeps only in-frame clones and is missing some. The sample has 150,000 to 200,000 clones. As for this clone: The antigen remains undetermined.

CDR1 is SEHNR, CDR2 FQNEAQ, per germline (reference sequence). Trimming left V 1 base short and J 5 bases short, with 6 bases between. The CDR3 has 12 amino acids. Input material: PBMCs. This TCR came from a man aged 25-45 years in good health and CMV-seronegative. The chain has TRBV7-9 and TRBJ2-7; D is undetermined. CDR3 loop: CASSLGANEQYF. For the CDR3, the DNA is TGTGCCAGCAGCTTAGGAGCGAACGAGCAGTACTTC. Based on the CDR3 plus reference TRBV7-9 and TRBJ2-7, the full variable domain is DTGVSQNPRHKITKRGQNVTFRCDPISEHNRLYWYRQTLGQGPEFLTYFQNEAQLEKSRLLSDRFSAERPKGSFSTLEIQRTEQGDSAMYLCASSLGANEQYFGPGTRLTVT.